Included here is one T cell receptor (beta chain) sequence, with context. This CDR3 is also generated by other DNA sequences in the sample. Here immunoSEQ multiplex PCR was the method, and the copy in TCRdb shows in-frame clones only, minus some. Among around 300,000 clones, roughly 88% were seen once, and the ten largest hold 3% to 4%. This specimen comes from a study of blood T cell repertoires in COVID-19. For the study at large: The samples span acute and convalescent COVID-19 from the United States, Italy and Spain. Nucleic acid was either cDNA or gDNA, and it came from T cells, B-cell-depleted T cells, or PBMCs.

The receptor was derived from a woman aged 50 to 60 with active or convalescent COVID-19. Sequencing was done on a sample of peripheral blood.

The CDR3 sequence: CAWSVGGNQPQHF. The CDR3 DNA reads TGTGCCTGGAGTGTAGGGGGTAATCAGCCCCAGCATTTT. V and J are TRBV30 and TRBJ1-5; maybe TRBD1 (6 bases). The CDR3 has 13 residues. Trimming removed 0 bases from V and 4 bases from J, with 7 bases in between. From germline, CDR1 is GTSNPN and CDR2 SVGIG (reference sequence).